This T cell receptor (beta chain) stems from a study of blood T cell repertoires in COVID-19. The overall study: Acute-phase and convalescent COVID-19 samples originated in the United States, Italy and Spain.

CDR3 length: 12 residues. The V end was cut by 5 bases, the J end by 6 bases, with 11 bases between. Germline loops: CDR1 LNHDA, CDR2 SQIVND (reference sequence). Original data processing: Amplified reference gene primers provided the basis for estimating nucleated cell counts. Sequenced by immunoSEQ multiplex PCR; TCRdb stores in-frame clones only, minus some. V and J calls and clone size are those listed in that table; D and trimming were worked out from the DNA. The repertoire holds 30,000 to 40,000 clones, with roughly 80% as singletons. The chain is built from TRBV19 and TRBJ2-7; D is possibly TRBD1 (6 bases). The TCR originated in a man aged 55 to 70 in a cohort sampled during active COVID-19. Sequenced material: peripheral blood. The CDR3 loop reads CASSLPRGEQYF. The CDR3 coding sequence is TGTGCCAGTAGTTTACCCAGGGGCGAGCAGTACTTC.